This paragraph reports one T cell receptor (beta chain). Its antigen is undetermined. After removal of 0 bases from V and 4 bases from J, the junction contained 3 bases not matched to a gene. Germline values: CDR1 LGHNA, CDR2 YSLEER. The CDR3 consists of 15 residues. The data originate from a study of blood T cells in healthy people across ages. PCR was performed a second time for 7 to 11 cycles using a sample-barcoded 5' primer and a J-beta primer mix. Every cDNA molecule bore a tag from a template-switch adaptor containing 12 random nucleotides. TCRdb re-called the 5' RACE reads through MiXCR, storing one row per CDR3 protein. This sample has roughly 700,000 distinct CDR3 sequences, with around 25% found just once. General study results and limits: Per million T cells, TCR beta diversity dropped about linearly as age rose.

The same sample was also used in a study of T cells of mothers and their children.

The gene calls are TRBV4-3 and TRBJ2-1; 7 bases align to TRBD1. The TCR comes from a boy aged 5-17 years in good health. The material sequenced was blood. CDR3 loop: CASSQDGTEYNEQFF. CDR3 sequence (DNA): TGCGCCAGCAGCCAAGATGGGACAGAATACAATGAGCAGTTCTTC.